This T cell receptor (beta chain) comes out of a study of blood T cell repertoires in COVID-19. Study processing details: Estimated nucleated cell counts came from reference gene primer amplification. Sequencing was performed with immunoSEQ multiplex PCR; in TCRdb, only in-frame clones are kept and a portion is missing. Clonal size and the V and J genes are those of that table, whereas D and trimming came from the DNA. The sample consists of around 140,000 clones, 80% to 85% of them appearing once. This clonotype was sampled from a human donor in a cohort sampled during active COVID-19. Material for sequencing was peripheral blood.

Written as DNA, the CDR3 is TGTGCCAGCAGTGAAGGTCTAGCGGAGGTGAGCGAGCAGTACTTC. Protein: CASSEGLAEVSEQYF. V usage is TRBV25-1 and J usage is TRBJ2-7, with 7 bases that match TRBD2. V lost 2 bases to trimming and J lost 6 bases; unmatched junction nucleotides: 10. This CDR3 has 15 residues. Germline V gene data show CDR1 as MGHDK and CDR2 as SYGVNS.